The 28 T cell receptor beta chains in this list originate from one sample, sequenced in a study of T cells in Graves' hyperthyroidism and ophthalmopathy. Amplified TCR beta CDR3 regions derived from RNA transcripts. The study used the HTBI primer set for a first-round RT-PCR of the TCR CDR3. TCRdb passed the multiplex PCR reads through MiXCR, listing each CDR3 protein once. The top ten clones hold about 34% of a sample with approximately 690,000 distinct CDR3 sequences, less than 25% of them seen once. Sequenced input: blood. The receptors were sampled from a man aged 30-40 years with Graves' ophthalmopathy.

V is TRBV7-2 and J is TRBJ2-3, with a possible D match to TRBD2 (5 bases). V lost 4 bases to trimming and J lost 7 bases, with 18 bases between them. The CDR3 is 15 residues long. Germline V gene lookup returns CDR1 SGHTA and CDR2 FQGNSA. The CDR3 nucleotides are TGTGCCAGCAGCTCTCGAGGGAGCTTCGCCAATACGCAGTATTTT. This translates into CASSSRGSFANTQYF.

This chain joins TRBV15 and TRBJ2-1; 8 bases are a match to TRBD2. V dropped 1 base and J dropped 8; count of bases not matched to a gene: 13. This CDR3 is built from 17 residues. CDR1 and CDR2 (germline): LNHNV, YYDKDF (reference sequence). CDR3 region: CATSRGAGLAGRDEQFF. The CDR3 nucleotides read TGTGCCACCAGCAGAGGGGCAGGGCTAGCGGGTAGGGATGAGCAGTTCTTC. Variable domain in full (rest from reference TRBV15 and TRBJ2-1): DAMVIQNPRYQVTQFGKPVTLSCSQTLNHNVMYWYQQKSSQAPKLLFHYYDKDFNNEADTPDNFQSRRPNTSFCFLDIRSPGLGDTAMYLCATSRGAGLAGRDEQFFGPGTRLTVL.

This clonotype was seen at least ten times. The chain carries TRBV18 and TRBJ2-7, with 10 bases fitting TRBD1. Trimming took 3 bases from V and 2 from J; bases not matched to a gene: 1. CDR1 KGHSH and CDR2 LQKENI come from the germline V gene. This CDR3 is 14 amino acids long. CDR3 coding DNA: TGTGCCAGCTCACCCGACAGGGGGCCCTACGAGCAGTACTTC. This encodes CASSPDRGPYEQYF.

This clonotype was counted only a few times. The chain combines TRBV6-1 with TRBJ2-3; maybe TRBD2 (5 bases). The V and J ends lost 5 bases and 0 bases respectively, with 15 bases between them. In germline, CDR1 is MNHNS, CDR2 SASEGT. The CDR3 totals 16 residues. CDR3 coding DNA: TGTGCCAGCAGTACTCGGATGAGGGAAAGCACAGATACGCAGTATTTT. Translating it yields CASSTRMRESTDTQYF.

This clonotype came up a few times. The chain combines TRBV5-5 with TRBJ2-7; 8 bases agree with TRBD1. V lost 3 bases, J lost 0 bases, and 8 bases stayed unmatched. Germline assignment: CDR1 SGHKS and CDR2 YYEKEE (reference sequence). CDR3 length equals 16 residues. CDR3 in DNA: TGTGCCAGCAGCTCGTCCGGACAGGGAAGCTCCTACGAGCAGTACTTC. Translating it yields CASSSSGQGSSYEQYF.

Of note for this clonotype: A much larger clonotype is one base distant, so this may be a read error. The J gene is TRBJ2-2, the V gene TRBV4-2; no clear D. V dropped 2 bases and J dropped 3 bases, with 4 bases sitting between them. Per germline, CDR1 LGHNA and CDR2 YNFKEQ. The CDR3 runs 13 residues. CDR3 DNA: TGTGCCAGCAGCCAACGGGACACCGGGGAGCTGTTTTTT. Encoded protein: CASSQRDTGELFF.

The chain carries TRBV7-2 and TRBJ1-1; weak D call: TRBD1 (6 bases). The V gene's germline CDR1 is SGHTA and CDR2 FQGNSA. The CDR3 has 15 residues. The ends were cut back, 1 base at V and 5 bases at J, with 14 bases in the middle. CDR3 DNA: TGTGCCAGCAGCTTAGAGGGGGGGGGTCGTACTGAAGCTTTCTTT. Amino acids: CASSLEGGGRTEAFF.

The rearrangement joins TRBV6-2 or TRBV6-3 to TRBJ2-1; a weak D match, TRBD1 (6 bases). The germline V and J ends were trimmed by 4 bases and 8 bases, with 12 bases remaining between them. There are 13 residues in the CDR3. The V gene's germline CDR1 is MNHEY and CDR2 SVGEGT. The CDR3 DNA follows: TGTGCCAGCAGTTCTCTGGGGGCGGATGAGCAGTTCTTC. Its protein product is CASSSLGADEQFF.

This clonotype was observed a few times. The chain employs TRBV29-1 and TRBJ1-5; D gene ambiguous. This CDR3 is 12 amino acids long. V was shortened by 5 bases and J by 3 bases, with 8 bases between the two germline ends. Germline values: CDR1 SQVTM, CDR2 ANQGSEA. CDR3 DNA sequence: TGCAGCGTTAGGAACCCCAATCAGCCCCAGCATTTT. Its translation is CSVRNPNQPQHF.

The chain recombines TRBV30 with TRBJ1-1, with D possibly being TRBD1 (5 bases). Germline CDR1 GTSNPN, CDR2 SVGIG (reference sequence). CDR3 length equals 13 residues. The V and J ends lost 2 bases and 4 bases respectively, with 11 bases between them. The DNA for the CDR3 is TGTGCCTGGAGTAATTCCCAGGGCACTGAAGCTTTCTTT. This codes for CAWSNSQGTEAFF.

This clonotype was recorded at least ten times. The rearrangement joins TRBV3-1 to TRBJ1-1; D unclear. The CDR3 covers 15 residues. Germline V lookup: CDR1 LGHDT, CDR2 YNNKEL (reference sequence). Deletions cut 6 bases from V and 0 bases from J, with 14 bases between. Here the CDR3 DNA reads TGTGCCAGCAGACCCCCAGGCTTGATGAACACTGAAGCTTTCTTT. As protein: CASRPPGLMNTEAFF.

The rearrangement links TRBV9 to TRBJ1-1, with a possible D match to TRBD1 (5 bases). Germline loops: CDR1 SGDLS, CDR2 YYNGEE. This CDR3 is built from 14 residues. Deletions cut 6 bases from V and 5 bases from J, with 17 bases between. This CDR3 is CASTLGPGTTEAFF. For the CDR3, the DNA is TGTGCCAGCACCCTAGGGCCGGGGACGACTGAAGCTTTCTTT.

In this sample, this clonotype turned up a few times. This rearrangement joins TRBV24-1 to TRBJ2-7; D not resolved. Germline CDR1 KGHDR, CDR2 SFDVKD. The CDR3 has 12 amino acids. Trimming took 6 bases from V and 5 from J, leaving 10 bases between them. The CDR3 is CATSFGGHEQYF. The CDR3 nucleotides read TGTGCCACCAGTTTTGGTGGGCACGAGCAGTACTTC.

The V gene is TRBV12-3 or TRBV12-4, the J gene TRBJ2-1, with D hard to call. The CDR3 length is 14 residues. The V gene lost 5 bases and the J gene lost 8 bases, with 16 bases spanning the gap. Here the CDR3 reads CASSPSALVDEQFF. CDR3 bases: TGTGCCAGCAGTCCGTCCGCCTTGGTCGATGAGCAGTTCTTC.

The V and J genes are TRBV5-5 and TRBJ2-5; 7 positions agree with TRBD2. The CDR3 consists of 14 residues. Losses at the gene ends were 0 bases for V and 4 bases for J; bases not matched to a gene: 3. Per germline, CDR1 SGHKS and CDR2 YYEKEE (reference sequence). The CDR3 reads CASSLGTSRETQYF. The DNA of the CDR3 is TGTGCCAGCAGCTTGGGGACTAGTCGAGAGACCCAGTACTTC.

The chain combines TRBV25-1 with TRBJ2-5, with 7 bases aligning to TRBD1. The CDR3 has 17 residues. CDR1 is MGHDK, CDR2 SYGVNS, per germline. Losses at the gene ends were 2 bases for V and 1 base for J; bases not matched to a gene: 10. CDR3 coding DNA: TGTGCCAGCAGTGAACCCCTAGACAGGGCCCCCCAAGAGACCCAGTACTTC. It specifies CASSEPLDRAPQETQYF.

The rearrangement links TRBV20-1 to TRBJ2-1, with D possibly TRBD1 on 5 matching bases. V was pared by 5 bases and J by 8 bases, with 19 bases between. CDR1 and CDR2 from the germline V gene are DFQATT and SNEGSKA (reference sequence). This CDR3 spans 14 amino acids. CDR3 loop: CSARPPLGAHEQFF. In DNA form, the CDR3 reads TGCAGTGCTCGACCTCCCCTAGGGGCCCATGAGCAGTTCTTC.

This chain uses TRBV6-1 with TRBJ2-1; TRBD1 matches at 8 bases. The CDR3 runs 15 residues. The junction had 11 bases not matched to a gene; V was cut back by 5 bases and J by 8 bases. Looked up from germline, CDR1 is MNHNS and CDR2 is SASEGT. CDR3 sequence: CASSPGTGFRHEQFF. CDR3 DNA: TGTGCCAGCAGTCCCGGGACAGGCTTCCGGCATGAGCAGTTCTTC.

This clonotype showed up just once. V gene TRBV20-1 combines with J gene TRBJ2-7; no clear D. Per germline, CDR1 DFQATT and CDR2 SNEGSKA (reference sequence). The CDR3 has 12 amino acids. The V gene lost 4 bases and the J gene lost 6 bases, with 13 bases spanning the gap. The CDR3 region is CSAIDSPPEQYF. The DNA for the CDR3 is TGCAGTGCTATAGACTCTCCCCCCGAGCAGTACTTC.

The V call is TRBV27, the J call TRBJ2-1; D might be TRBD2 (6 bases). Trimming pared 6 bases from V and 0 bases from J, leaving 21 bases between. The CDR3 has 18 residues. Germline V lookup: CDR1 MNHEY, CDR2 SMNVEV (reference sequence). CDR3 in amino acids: CASSPLGGLPDSYNEQFF. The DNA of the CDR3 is TGTGCCAGCAGCCCCCTGGGAGGCTTGCCGGACTCCTACAATGAGCAGTTCTTC.

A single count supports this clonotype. CDR3 loop: CASSVAGGLAGAEQFF. In nucleotides, the CDR3 is TGTGCCAGCAGCGTAGCTGGGGGACTAGCGGGAGCTGAGCAGTTCTTC. The chain combines TRBV9 with TRBJ2-1; 14 bases are shared with TRBD2. The ends lost 0 bases at V and 9 bases at J; junction bases unmatched: 5. The germline V gene has CDR1 SGDLS and CDR2 YYNGEE. The CDR3 totals 16 residues. Based on the CDR3 plus reference TRBV9 and TRBJ2-1, the full variable domain is DSGVTQTPKHLITATGQRVTLRCSPRSGDLSVYWYQQSLDQGLQFLIQYYNGEERAKGNILERFSAQQFPDLHSELNLSSLELGDSALYFCASSVAGGLAGAEQFFGPGTRLTVL.

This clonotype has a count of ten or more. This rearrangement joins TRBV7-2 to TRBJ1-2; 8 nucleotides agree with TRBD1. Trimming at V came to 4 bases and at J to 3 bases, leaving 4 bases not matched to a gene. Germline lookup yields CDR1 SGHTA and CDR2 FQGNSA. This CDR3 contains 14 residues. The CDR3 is CASSSQGADYGYTF. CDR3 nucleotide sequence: TGTGCCAGCAGCTCGCAGGGGGCTGACTATGGCTACACCTTC.

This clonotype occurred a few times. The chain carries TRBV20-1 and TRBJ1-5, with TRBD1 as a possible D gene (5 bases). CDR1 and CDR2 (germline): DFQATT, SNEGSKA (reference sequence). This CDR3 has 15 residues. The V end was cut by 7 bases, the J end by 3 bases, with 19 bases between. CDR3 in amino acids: CSVSRDPSPNQPQHF. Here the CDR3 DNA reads TGCAGTGTTAGTAGGGACCCCTCACCCAATCAGCCCCAGCATTTT.

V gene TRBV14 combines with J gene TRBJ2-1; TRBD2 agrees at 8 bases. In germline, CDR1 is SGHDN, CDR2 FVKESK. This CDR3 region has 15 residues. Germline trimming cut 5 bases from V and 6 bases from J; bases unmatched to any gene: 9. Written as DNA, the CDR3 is TGTGCCAGCAGCACCCGACTAGCGCCCCGCAATGAGCAGTTCTTC. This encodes CASSTRLAPRNEQFF.

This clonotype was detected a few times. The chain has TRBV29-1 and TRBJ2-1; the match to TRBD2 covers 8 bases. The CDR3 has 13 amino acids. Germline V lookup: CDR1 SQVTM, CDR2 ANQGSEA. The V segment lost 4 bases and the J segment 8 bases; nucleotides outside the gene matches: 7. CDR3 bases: TGCAGCGTTGTGGCTAGCGGGTCAGATGAGCAGTTCTTC. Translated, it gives CSVVASGSDEQFF.

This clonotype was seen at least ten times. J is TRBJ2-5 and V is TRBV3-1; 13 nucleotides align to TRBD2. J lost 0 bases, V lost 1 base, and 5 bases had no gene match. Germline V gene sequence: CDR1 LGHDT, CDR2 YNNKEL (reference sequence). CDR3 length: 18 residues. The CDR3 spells CASSQVLAGGPDQETQYF. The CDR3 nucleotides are TGTGCCAGCAGCCAAGTACTAGCGGGAGGGCCGGACCAAGAGACCCAGTACTTC.

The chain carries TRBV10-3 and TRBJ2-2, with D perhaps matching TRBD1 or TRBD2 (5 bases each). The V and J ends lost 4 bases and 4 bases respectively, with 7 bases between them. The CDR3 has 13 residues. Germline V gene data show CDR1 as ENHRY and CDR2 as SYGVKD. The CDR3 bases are TGTGCCATCAGTGGGGGGAGCACCGGGGAGCTGTTTTTT. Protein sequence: CAISGGSTGELFF.

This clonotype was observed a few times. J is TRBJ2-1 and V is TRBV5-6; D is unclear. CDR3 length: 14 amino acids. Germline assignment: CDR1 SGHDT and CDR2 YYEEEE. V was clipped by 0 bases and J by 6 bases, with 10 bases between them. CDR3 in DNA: TGTGCCAGCAGCTTGGGAGCCTACTTCAATGAGCAGTTCTTC. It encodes CASSLGAYFNEQFF.